Shown below are 23 T cell receptor beta chains from a single sample sequenced in a study of cytotoxic CD8 clonotypes in ibrutinib-treated CLL. The method was immunoSEQ multiplex PCR; TCRdb's version includes in-frame clones alone and lacks a portion of them. The repertoire consists of hundreds of thousands of clones, with 70% occurring once and the leading ten covering 15%. The specimen was PBMCs, collected after 24 months of ibrutinib treatment. The receptors were gathered from a human donor with chronic lymphocytic leukemia.

This chain links TRBV19 with TRBJ1-1; D might be TRBD1 (6 bases). This CDR3 contains 15 residues. Germline CDR1 and CDR2: LNHDA and SQIVND (reference sequence). The V and J ends lost 6 bases and 0 bases respectively, with 14 bases between them. CDR3 in DNA: TGTGCCAGTAGAACCATAGGGGACATGAACACTGAAGCTTTCTTT. It specifies CASRTIGDMNTEAFF.

This clone has more than one count but fewer than ten. This chain joins TRBV4-2 and TRBJ2-3; a possible D gene is TRBD2 (6 bases). The germline CDR1 and CDR2 sequences are LGHNA and YNFKEQ. The V gene lost 0 bases and the J gene lost 2 bases, with 9 bases spanning the gap. This CDR3 is 15 amino acids long. CDR3 DNA sequence: TGTGCCAGCAGCCAAGAGGAGGGTATCACAGATACGCAGTATTTT. Translating it yields CASSQEEGITDTQYF.

The chain recombines TRBV19 with TRBJ1-1; 8 bases match TRBD1. The CDR3 loop spans 16 amino acids. The germline gives CDR1 LNHDA, CDR2 SQIVND (reference sequence). Trimming took 0 bases from V and 0 from J; bases not matched to a gene: 3. The chain's CDR3 is CASSIDQDRVNTEAFF. In DNA, the CDR3 is TGTGCCAGTAGTATAGATCAGGACAGGGTGAACACTGAAGCTTTCTTT.

The chain recombines TRBV5-1 with TRBJ2-3, with 10 bases lining up with TRBD1. V shed 0 bases, J shed 2 bases, and the junction held 6 bases outside the gene matches. The CDR3 covers 17 residues. The germline gives CDR1 SGHRS, CDR2 YFSETQ. The CDR3, as DNA: TGCGCCAGCAGCTTGGGACAGGGGGCGTTTAACACAGATACGCAGTATTTT. Its translation is CASSLGQGAFNTDTQYF.

This sequence joins TRBV29-1 and TRBJ1-1, with a possible D match to TRBD1 (6 bases). The CDR3 is made up of 11 amino acids. Germline V gene lookup returns CDR1 SQVTM and CDR2 ANQGSEA. The ends were cut back, 5 bases at V and 4 bases at J, with 8 bases in the middle. The CDR3 DNA is TGCAGCGTTCTGGGGGCCACTGAAGCTTTCTTT. Protein: CSVLGATEAFF.

The chain links TRBV5-4 to TRBJ1-1; 11 positions match TRBD1. J lost 5 bases, V lost 4 bases, and 4 bases had no gene match. This CDR3 region has 14 residues. CDR1 is SGHNT, CDR2 YYREEE, per germline (reference sequence). The CDR3 sequence is CASSPRDRGTEAFF. DNA for the CDR3: TGTGCCAGCAGCCCCCGGGACAGGGGGACTGAAGCTTTCTTT.

This chain joins TRBV19 and TRBJ2-7; 7 bases map to TRBD1. The CDR3 extends over 15 amino acids. Germline V gives CDR1 LNHDA, CDR2 SQIVND (reference sequence). Unmatched junction bases numbered 8, after V lost 5 bases and J lost 1 base. CDR3 DNA: TGTGCCAGTAGTCCCACAGGGGCACCTTCCTACGAGCAGTACTTC. Encoded protein: CASSPTGAPSYEQYF.

The DNA of the CDR3 is TGTGCCAGCAGCTTGAGTGAAGGATGGGAGACCCAGTACTTC. This translates into CASSLSEGWETQYF. The chain has TRBV7-9 and TRBJ2-5, with D unclear. V was clipped by 3 bases and J by 5 bases, with 13 bases between them. In germline, CDR1 is SEHNR, CDR2 FQNEAQ (reference sequence). The CDR3 is made up of 14 amino acids.

This clone was counted a few times. CDR3 sequence: CASSLYRDQETQYF. For the CDR3, the DNA is TGTGCCAGCAGCTTATACAGGGACCAAGAGACCCAGTACTTC. This chain connects TRBV7-6 to TRBJ2-5, with D perhaps matching TRBD1 (6 bases). Germline V lookup: CDR1 SGHVS, CDR2 FNYEAQ. Trimming took 2 bases from V and 0 from J, leaving 7 bases between them. The CDR3 loop spans 14 amino acids.

This clone showed up just once. The chain is built from TRBV10-3 and TRBJ1-5; D unresolved. The germline V gene encodes CDR1 ENHRY and CDR2 SYGVKD. The CDR3 is 15 residues long. Trimming took 3 bases from V and 0 from J, leaving 9 bases between them. The CDR3 coding sequence is TGTGCCATCAGTGACAAGGACTATAGCAATCAGCCCCAGCATTTT. This encodes CAISDKDYSNQPQHF.

V gene TRBV28 combines with J gene TRBJ2-5; 10 nucleotides match TRBD1. This CDR3 contains 13 residues. The V segment lost 6 bases and the J segment 5 bases; nucleotides outside the gene matches: 3. Germline V gene data show CDR1 as MDHEN and CDR2 as SYDVKM. The CDR3 nucleotides read TGTGCCAGCAGGACAGGGGGCTGGGAGACCCAGTACTTC. Encoded protein: CASRTGGWETQYF.

The V call is TRBV30, the J call TRBJ2-1, with 7 bases aligning to TRBD2. The CDR3 runs to 15 residues. V was pared by 5 bases and J by 1 base, with 8 bases of the junction left unmatched. From germline, CDR1 is GTSNPN and CDR2 SVGIG (reference sequence). CDR3 in amino acids: CAWGGGRASYNEQFF. The DNA for the CDR3 is TGTGCCTGGGGCGGAGGGAGGGCGTCCTACAATGAGCAGTTCTTC.

This clone appeared once. This rearrangement joins TRBV30 to TRBJ2-2; D call uncertain. CDR1 and CDR2 (germline): GTSNPN, SVGIG (reference sequence). With 0 bases removed from V and 2 bases from J, the gap between germline ends came to 7 bases. The CDR3 loop spans 14 amino acids. The CDR3 sequence: CAWSVFRNTGELFF. The CDR3 region has the DNA TGTGCCTGGAGTGTATTCAGAAACACCGGGGAGCTGTTTTTT.

The chain recombines TRBV7-2 with TRBJ2-7; 7 bases are a match to TRBD2. Germline V gene lookup returns CDR1 SGHTA and CDR2 FQGNSA. Trimming cost V 3 bases and J 1 base; bases outside gene matches: 6. The CDR3 covers 15 residues. CDR3 bases: TGTGCCAGCAGCTTTAGCGGGCCTCTTTCCTACGAGCAGTACTTC. Protein sequence: CASSFSGPLSYEQYF. The variable domain in full, completed from reference TRBV7-2 and TRBJ2-7, reads GAGVSQSPSNKVTEKGKDVELRCDPISGHTALYWYRQSLGQGLEFLIYFQGNSAPDKSGLPSDRFSAERTGGSVSTLTIQRTQQEDSAVYLCASSFSGPLSYEQYFGPGTRLTVT.

The J gene is TRBJ2-1, the V gene TRBV29-1; tentative D call: TRBD2 (6 bases). V was trimmed by 7 bases and J by 4 bases, leaving 11 bases between them. Germline V gene lookup returns CDR1 SQVTM and CDR2 ANQGSEA. The CDR3 is 12 residues long. DNA for the CDR3: TGCAGCGCCGGACTAATGTACAATGAGCAGTTCTTC. The encoded protein is CSAGLMYNEQFF.

The chain carries TRBV28 and TRBJ2-1; TRBD1 matches at 9 bases. V dropped 5 bases and J dropped 7; count of bases not matched to a gene: 9. The CDR3 spans 15 residues. CDR1 is MDHEN and CDR2 is SYDVKM in the germline V gene. CDR3 DNA: TGTGCCAGCAGTGGGACCGGGACAGGGAGGAATGAGCAGTTCTTC. Its protein product is CASSGTGTGRNEQFF.

This clone came up once. This rearrangement joins TRBV28 to TRBJ2-7, with 8 bases aligning to TRBD2. The CDR3 has 18 amino acids. CDR1 is MDHEN and CDR2 is SYDVKM in the germline V gene. V shed 5 bases, J shed 2 bases, and the junction held 17 bases outside the gene matches. This chain's CDR3 is CASSGGTRGPGLAYEQYF. As DNA, the CDR3 is TGTGCCAGCAGTGGGGGGACTAGAGGGCCCGGGTTGGCCTACGAGCAGTACTTC. The variable domain in full, with the rest retrieved from reference TRBV28 and TRBJ2-7, is DVKVTQSSRYLVKRTGEKVFLECVQDMDHENMFWYRQDPGLGLRLIYFSYDVKMKEKGDIPEGYSVSREKKERFSLILESASTNQTSMYLCASSGGTRGPGLAYEQYFGPGTRLTVT.

This clone was seen a few times. V gene TRBV6-1 combines with J gene TRBJ2-2, with TRBD1 as a possible D gene (5 bases). Trimming removed 1 base from V and 3 bases from J, with 9 bases in between. The CDR3 has 15 amino acids. Germline values: CDR1 MNHNS, CDR2 SASEGT. The CDR3 here is CASSEDRWDTGELFF. CDR3 nucleotide sequence: TGTGCCAGCAGTGAAGACAGGTGGGACACCGGGGAGCTGTTTTTT.

The chain employs TRBV9 and TRBJ2-4; TRBD2 might be the D (6 bases). The CDR3 totals 16 residues. The germline CDR1 and CDR2 sequences are SGDLS and YYNGEE. V was trimmed by 4 bases and J by 0 bases, leaving 14 bases between them. The CDR3 is CASSPSGTLAKNIQYF. For the CDR3, the DNA is TGTGCCAGCAGCCCCTCAGGGACTTTAGCCAAAAACATTCAGTACTTC.

This chain links TRBV5-4 with TRBJ1-4; 9 nucleotides match TRBD1. The CDR3 is 15 amino acids. V shed 3 bases, J shed 5 bases, and the junction held 5 bases outside the gene matches. The germline V gene has CDR1 SGHNT and CDR2 YYREEE (reference sequence). As DNA, the CDR3 is TGTGCCAGCAGCTCACCGGGACAGGGAAATGAAAAACTGTTTTTT. Its translation is CASSSPGQGNEKLFF. Full variable domain (rest looked up from reference TRBV5-4 and TRBJ1-4): ETGVTQSPTHLIKTRGQQVTLRCSSQSGHNTVSWYQQALGQGPQFIFQYYREEENGRGNFPPRFSGLQFPNYSSELNVNALELDDSALYLCASSSPGQGNEKLFFGSGTQLSVL.

The chain couples TRBV2 to TRBJ2-2, with D possibly TRBD1 on 6 matching bases. The ends were cut back, 6 bases at V and 5 bases at J, with 16 bases in the middle. Germline CDR1 and CDR2: SNHLY and FYNNEI. This CDR3 has 15 amino acids. The CDR3 DNA reads TGTGCCAGCAGCCCCGAGGCAGGGGCGACCGGGGAGCTGTTTTTT. It specifies CASSPEAGATGELFF.

This clone is a singleton in its sample. The chain uses TRBV6-5 and TRBJ2-3; D is unclear. The CDR3 totals 13 residues. The germline gives CDR1 MNHEY, CDR2 SVGAGI. V was clipped by 6 bases and J by 1 base, with 8 bases between them. This chain's CDR3 is CASRGLGTDTQYF. The DNA for the CDR3 is TGTGCCAGCAGAGGATTGGGCACAGATACGCAGTATTTT.

Here the CDR3 DNA reads TGTGCCAGCAGATTGGACAGAAGCTCCTACGAGCAGTACTTC. Residues: CASRLDRSSYEQYF. V is TRBV6-5 and J is TRBJ2-7; tentative D call: TRBD1 (6 bases). Germline-derived CDR1 and CDR2 are MNHEY and SVGAGI. V was cut by 6 bases and J by 0 bases, with 12 bases left in between. This CDR3 is 14 amino acids long.